The source of this T cell receptor beta chain is a study of PD-1 blockade in classical Hodgkin lymphoma. Findings and limits, study-wide: There remain no defined causes for the repertoire differences, which possibly reflect disease activity or prior therapy. Lower baseline TCR diversity was reported for newly diagnosed patients than for healthy donors. Complete responders' diversity at baseline resembled that of newly diagnosed patients.

TCRdb's copy holds only in-frame clones and misses some; the assay was immunoSEQ multiplex PCR. The sample includes some 58,000 clones, 70% to 90% of them seen just once. As for this clone: Its specificity is not known.

Each and every patient relapsed after autologous stem cell transplantation, and patients got differing brentuximab vedotin exposure. Patients had relapsed/refractory classical Hodgkin lymphoma with complete response, partial response or progressive disease as best response. V was pared by 3 bases and J by 7 bases, with 15 bases between. The CDR3 extends over 15 amino acids. The germline CDR1 and CDR2 sequences are MGHDK and SYGVNS. This clonotype was sampled from a human donor with classical Hodgkin lymphoma. J is TRBJ2-2 and V is TRBV25-1; D might be TRBD1 or TRBD2, each matching 7 bases. Material: peripheral blood mononuclear cells (PBMCs), obtained before the second cycle of nivolumab. Written as DNA, the CDR3 is TGTGCCAGCAGTGATAGGCAGGGGGGGATCGGGGAGCTGTTTTTT. Its translation: CASSDRQGGIGELFF. Combining the CDR3 with reference TRBV25-1 and TRBJ2-2 gives the whole variable domain EADIYQTPRYLVIGTGKKITLECSQTMGHDKMYWYQQDPGMELHLIHYSYGVNSTEKGDLSSESTVSRIRTEHFPLTLESARPSHTSQYLCASSDRQGGIGELFFGEGSRLTVL.